Listed below are T cell receptor beta chains from one sample, sequenced in a study of control samples from healthy donors and cancer patients. Produced via immunoSEQ multiplex PCR; TCRdb's table is partial and in-frame only. The sample holds around 120,000 clones, about 95% seen once. Sample: blood. The receptors come from a man under 40 in good health. CDR3s include the opening cysteine and the closing phenylalanine or tryptophan. The D gene is left open where the match is weak. Clone size is not always given. Where it is, it says once, few, many or a class for expanded clones.

V gene: TRBV28; clone size: once; D gene: .; J gene: TRBJ1-5; CDR3 protein: CATSSQTGNGPQHF; CDR3 DNA: TGTGCCACCTCCTCGCAAACAGGGAACGGACCCCAGCATTTT
V gene: TRBV27; clone size: .; D gene: TRBD2; J gene: TRBJ2-1; CDR3 protein: CASSSGLAVSYNEQFF; CDR3 DNA: TGTGCCAGCAGTTCTGGACTAGCTGTATCCTACAATGAGCAGTTCTTC
V gene: TRBV10-3; clone size: .; D gene: TRBD1; J gene: TRBJ2-1; CDR3 protein: CAISESRTGGGYNEQFF; CDR3 DNA: TGTGCCATCAGTGAGTCGAGGACAGGGGGGGGTTACAATGAGCAGTTCTTC
V gene: TRBV6-4; clone size: many; D gene: .; J gene: TRBJ2-3; CDR3 protein: CASSDSSQDTQYF; CDR3 DNA: TGTGCCAGCAGTGACTCGAGTCAAGATACGCAGTATTTT
V gene: TRBV18; clone size: .; D gene: .; J gene: TRBJ1-2; CDR3 protein: CASSPIGGANYGYTF; CDR3 DNA: TGTGCCAGCTCACCAATAGGGGGGGCGAACTATGGCTACACCTTC
V gene: TRBV7-2; clone size: .; D gene: .; J gene: TRBJ1-6; CDR3 protein: CASSRGTPNSPLHF; CDR3 DNA: TGTGCCAGCAGTCGCGGGACGCCAAATTCACCCCTCCACTTT
V gene: TRBV7-9; clone size: .; D gene: .; J gene: TRBJ1-1; CDR3 protein: CASSLDGGTDTEAFF; CDR3 DNA: TGTGCCAGCAGCTTAGATGGCGGGACGGACACTGAAGCTTTCTTT
V gene: TRBV11-2; clone size: .; D gene: .; J gene: TRBJ2-3; CDR3 protein: CASSLRLRGKTDTQYF; CDR3 DNA: TGTGCCAGCAGCTTAAGGCTGAGGGGGAAGACAGATACGCAGTATTTT
V gene: TRBV6-5; clone size: .; D gene: .; J gene: TRBJ1-1; CDR3 protein: CASRGTRGSEAFF; CDR3 DNA: TGTGCCAGCAGGGGGACCAGAGGCTCTGAAGCTTTCTTT
V gene: TRBV29-1; clone size: .; D gene: .; J gene: TRBJ2-7; CDR3 protein: CSVTNEGNQQYF; CDR3 DNA: TGCAGCGTTACAAACGAGGGAAACCAGCAGTACTTC
V gene: TRBV24-1; clone size: .; D gene: TRBD1; J gene: TRBJ2-3; CDR3 protein: CATSDLGQDTDTQYF; CDR3 DNA: TGTGCCACCAGTGATTTGGGACAGGACACAGATACGCAGTATTTT
V gene: TRBV28; clone size: .; D gene: TRBD1; J gene: TRBJ2-7; CDR3 protein: CASSLGGQGYEQYF; CDR3 DNA: TGTGCCAGCAGTTTAGGGGGACAGGGCTACGAGCAGTACTTC
V gene: TRBV6-6; clone size: .; D gene: .; J gene: TRBJ1-3; CDR3 protein: CASSLDTGYGNTIYF; CDR3 DNA: TGTGCCAGCAGTCTGGATACAGGGTACGGAAACACCATATATTTT
V gene: TRBV5-1; clone size: .; D gene: TRBD1; J gene: TRBJ2-7; CDR3 protein: CASSLQGPPGEQYF; CDR3 DNA: TGCGCCAGCAGCTTACAGGGGCCCCCGGGCGAGCAGTACTTC
V gene: TRBV23-1; clone size: .; D gene: .; J gene: TRBJ1-5; CDR3 protein: CASSQEEWDANQPQHF; CDR3 DNA: TGCGCCAGCAGTCAGGAAGAATGGGACGCCAATCAGCCCCAGCATTTT
V gene: TRBV6-1; clone size: once; D gene: .; J gene: TRBJ1-2; CDR3 protein: CASSDSARGYGYTF; CDR3 DNA: TGTGCCAGCAGTGATTCTGCCCGAGGCTATGGCTACACCTTC
V gene: TRBV4-3; clone size: .; D gene: .; J gene: TRBJ1-2; CDR3 protein: CASSQDTGLNYGYTF; CDR3 DNA: TGCGCCAGCAGCCAGGATACAGGGTTAAACTATGGCTACACCTTC